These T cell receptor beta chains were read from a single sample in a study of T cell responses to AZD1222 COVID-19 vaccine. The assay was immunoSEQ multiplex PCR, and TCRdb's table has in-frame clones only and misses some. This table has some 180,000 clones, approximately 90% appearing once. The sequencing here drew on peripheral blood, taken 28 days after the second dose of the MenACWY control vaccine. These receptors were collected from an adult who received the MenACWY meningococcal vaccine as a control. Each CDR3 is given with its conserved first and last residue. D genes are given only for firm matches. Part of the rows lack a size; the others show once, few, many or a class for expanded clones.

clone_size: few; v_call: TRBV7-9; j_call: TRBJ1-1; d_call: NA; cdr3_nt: TGTGCCAGCAGCTTATCAAACACTGAAGCTTTCTTT; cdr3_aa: CASSLSNTEAFF
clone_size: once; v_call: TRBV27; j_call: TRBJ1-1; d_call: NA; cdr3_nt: TGTGCCAGCAGTTTATCCCCCACAGGGAGGAACACTGAAGCTTTCTTT; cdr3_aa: CASSLSPTGRNTEAFF
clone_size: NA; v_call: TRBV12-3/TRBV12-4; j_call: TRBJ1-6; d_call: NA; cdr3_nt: TGTGCCAGCAGTTTTGGGTATTCACCCCTCCACTTT; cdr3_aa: CASSFGYSPLHF
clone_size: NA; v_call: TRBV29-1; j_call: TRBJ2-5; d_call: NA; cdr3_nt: TGCAGCGTTGAAGCGGAAGAGACCCAGTACTTC; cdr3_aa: CSVEAEETQYF
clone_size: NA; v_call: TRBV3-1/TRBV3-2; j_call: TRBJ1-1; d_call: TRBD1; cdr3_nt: TGTGCCAGCAGCCCTCTCGAGGGGGCTGCTGAAGCTTTCTTT; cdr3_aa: CASSPLEGAAEAFF
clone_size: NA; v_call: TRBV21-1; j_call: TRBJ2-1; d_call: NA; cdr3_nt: TGTGCCAGCAGCAAAAGGGCGACTAGCGGTGACTCCTACAATGAGCAGTTCTTC; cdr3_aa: CASSKRATSGDSYNEQFF
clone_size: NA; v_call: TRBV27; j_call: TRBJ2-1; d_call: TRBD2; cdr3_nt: TGTGCCAGCAGTTTATCGCCCCTAGCGGGAGTCAATGAGCAGTTCTTC; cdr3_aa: CASSLSPLAGVNEQFF
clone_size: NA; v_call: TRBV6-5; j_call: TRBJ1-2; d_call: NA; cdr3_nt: TGTGCCAGCACGAGGGATAAGGGCTACACCTTC; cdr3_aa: CASTRDKGYTF
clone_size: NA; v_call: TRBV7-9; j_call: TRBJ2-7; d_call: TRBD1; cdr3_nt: TGTGCCAGCAGCTTAGGGACAGGCACCTACGAGCAGTACTTC; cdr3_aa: CASSLGTGTYEQYF
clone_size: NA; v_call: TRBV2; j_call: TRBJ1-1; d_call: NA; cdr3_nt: TGTGCCAGCAGTGAAGATAGGGCGACTGAAGCTTTCTTT; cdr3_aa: CASSEDRATEAFF
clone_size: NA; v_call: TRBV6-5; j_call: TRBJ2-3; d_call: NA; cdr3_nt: TGTGCCAGCAGCGTTTTTAGCACAGATACGCAGTATTTT; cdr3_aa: CASSVFSTDTQYF
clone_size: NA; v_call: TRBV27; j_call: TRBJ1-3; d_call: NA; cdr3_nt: TGTGCCAGCAGTATACTCAGGGGAAGCTCTGGAAACACCATATATTTT; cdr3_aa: CASSILRGSSGNTIYF
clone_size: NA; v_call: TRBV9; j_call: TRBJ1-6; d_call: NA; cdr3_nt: TGTGCCAGCAACCCAAGGCCAGGGGCCAGACCCCTCCACTTT; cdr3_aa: CASNPRPGARPLHF
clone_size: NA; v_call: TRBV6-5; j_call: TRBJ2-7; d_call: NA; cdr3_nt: TGTGCCAGCAGCCTCGGCAGGGGCTCCTACGAGCAGTACTTC; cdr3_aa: CASSLGRGSYEQYF
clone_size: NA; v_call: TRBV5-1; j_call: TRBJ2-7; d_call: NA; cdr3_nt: TGCGCCAGCAGCCCCCGACTGAGTACCTACGAGCAGTACTTC; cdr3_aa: CASSPRLSTYEQYF
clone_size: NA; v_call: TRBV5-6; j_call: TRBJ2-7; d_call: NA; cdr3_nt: TGTGCCAGCACCGCAAGTCGGGCCCCGCTCTCCTACGAGCAGTACTTC; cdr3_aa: CASTASRAPLSYEQYF
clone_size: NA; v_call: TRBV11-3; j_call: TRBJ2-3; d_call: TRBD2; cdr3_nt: TGTGCCAGCAGCTTACGGGGGGGTGGCACAGATACGCAGTATTTT; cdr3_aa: CASSLRGGGTDTQYF
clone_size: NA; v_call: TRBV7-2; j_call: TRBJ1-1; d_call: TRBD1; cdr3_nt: TGTGCCAGCAGCGGAAGACAGGGCAACACTGAAGCTTTCTTT; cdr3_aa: CASSGRQGNTEAFF
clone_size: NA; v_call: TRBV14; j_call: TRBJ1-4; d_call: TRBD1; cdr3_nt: TGTGCCAGCAGCCCATGGAAATCGGACAGGGAAAGAGGAAAACTGTTTTTT; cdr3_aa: CASSPWKSDRERGKLFF
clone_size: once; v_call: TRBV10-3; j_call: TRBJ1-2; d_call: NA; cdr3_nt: TGTGCCATCAAGGTTGGAGGGCGCGGAAACTATGGCTACACCTTC; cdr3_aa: CAIKVGGRGNYGYTF
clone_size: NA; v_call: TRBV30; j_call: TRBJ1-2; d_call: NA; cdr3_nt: TGTGCCTGGAGTGCGAGCCCGGGAGGCTACACCTTC; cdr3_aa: CAWSASPGGYTF
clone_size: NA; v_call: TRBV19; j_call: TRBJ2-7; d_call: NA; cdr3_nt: TGTGCCAGTAGCGAGGGACCTGGAGGAGTTTACGAGCAGTACTTC; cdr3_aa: CASSEGPGGVYEQYF
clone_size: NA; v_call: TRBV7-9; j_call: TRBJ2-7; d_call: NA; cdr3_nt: TGTGCCAGCAGCTTAGGACAGCTCTACGAGCAGTACTTC; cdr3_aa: CASSLGQLYEQYF
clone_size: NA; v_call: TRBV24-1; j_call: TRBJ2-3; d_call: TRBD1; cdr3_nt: TGTGCCACCAGTGACCCCGGGACAGGGGGCGAATTGGATACGCAGTATTTT; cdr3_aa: CATSDPGTGGELDTQYF
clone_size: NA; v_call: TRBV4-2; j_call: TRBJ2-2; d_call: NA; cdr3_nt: TGTGCCAGCAGCCAAGATAAAGGAGGAGGTCGAAACACCGGGGAGCTGTTTTTT; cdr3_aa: CASSQDKGGGRNTGELFF
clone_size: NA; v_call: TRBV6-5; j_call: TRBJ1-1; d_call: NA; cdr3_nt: TGTGCCAGCAGTCCGAACAGGGAAGGGGACGAGTTCTTT; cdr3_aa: CASSPNREGDEFF
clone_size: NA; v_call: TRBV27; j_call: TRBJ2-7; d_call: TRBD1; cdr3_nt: TGTGCCAGCAGTTCCGTCGGACAGGCCTACGAGCAGTACTTC; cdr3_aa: CASSSVGQAYEQYF
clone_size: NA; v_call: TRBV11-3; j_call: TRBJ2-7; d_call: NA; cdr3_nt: TGTGCCAGCAGCTTAGATGCGTTCAGTGCTTCGTTGCAGTACTTC; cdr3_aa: CASSLDAFSASLQYF
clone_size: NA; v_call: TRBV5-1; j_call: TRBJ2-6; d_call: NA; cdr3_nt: TGCGCCAGCAGCCTCAGACAGGGAGGGTCTGGGGCCAACGTCCTGACTTTC; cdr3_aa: CASSLRQGGSGANVLTF
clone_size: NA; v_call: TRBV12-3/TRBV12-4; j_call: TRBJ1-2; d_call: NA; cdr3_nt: TGTGCCAGCAGTTTAGCGGGAGGGGGCTACACCTTC; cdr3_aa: CASSLAGGGYTF
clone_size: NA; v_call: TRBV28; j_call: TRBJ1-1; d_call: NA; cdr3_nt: TGTGCCACCCGAGGACAGCCCCAAGCTTTCTTT; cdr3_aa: CATRGQPQAFF
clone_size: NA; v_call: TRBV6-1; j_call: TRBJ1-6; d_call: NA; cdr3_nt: TGTGCCAGCAGTGAAGCAGGGTGGGCGGCCGTCGATTCACCCCTCCACTTT; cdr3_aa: CASSEAGWAAVDSPLHF
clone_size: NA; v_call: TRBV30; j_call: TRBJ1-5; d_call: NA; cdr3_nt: TGTGCCTGGAGTGTACGGATGGGTCAGCCCCAGCATTTT; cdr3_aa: CAWSVRMGQPQHF
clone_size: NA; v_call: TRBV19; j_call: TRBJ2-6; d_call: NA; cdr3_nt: TGTGCCAGTAGTCCCCTAGGCGGGTGGTCTTCTGGGGCCAACGTCCTGACTTTC; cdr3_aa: CASSPLGGWSSGANVLTF
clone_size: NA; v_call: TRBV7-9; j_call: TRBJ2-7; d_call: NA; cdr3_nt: TGTGCCAGCAGCTTACCTCAGGGGGAGCAGTACTTC; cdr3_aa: CASSLPQGEQYF
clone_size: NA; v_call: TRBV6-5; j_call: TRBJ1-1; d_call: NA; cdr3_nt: TGTGCCAGCAGTTACTTAGGGCCCTCAGGCACTGAAGCTTTCTTT; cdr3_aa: CASSYLGPSGTEAFF
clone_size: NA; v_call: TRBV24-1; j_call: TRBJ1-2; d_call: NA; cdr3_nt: TGTGCCACCAGTGATCCCCAAGGCCCTTCGGGGTATGGCTACACCTTC; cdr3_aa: CATSDPQGPSGYGYTF
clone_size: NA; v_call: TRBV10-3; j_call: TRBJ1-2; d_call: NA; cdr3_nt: TGTGCCATCAGTGAGGGGCAGCTCCATAACTATGGCTACACCTTC; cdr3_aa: CAISEGQLHNYGYTF
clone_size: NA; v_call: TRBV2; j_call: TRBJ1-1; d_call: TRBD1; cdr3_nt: TGTGCCAGCAGTACCGGGACAGCTCAGAACACTGAAGCTTTCTTT; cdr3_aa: CASSTGTAQNTEAFF
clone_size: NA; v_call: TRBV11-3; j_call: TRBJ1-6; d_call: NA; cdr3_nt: TGTGCCAGCAGCTTAGGGGAGGCAGGTGGCTCACCCCTCCACTTT; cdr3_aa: CASSLGEAGGSPLHF
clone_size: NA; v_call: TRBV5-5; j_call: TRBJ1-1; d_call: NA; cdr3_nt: TGTGCCAGCAGCAGGACTGCTCAAGGTGGCACTGAAGCTTTCTTT; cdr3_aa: CASSRTAQGGTEAFF
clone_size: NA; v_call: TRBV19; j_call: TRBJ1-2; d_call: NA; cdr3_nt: TGTGCCAGTAGTCCCCGCGCGGGGGTGGATGGCTACACCTTC; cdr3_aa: CASSPRAGVDGYTF
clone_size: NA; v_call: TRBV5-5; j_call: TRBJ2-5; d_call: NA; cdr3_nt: TGTGCCAGCAGCTTTTTAGCAGATCAAGAGACCCAGTACTTC; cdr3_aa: CASSFLADQETQYF
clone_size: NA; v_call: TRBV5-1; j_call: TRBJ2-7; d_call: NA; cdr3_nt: TGCGCCAGCAGCTTGACGCTAGTCTCTAACGAGCAGTACTTC; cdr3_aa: CASSLTLVSNEQYF
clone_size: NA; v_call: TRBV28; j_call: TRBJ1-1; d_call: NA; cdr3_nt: TGTGCCAGCAGTTTAATACACCCCCGGCCTGAAGCTTTCTTT; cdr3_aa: CASSLIHPRPEAFF
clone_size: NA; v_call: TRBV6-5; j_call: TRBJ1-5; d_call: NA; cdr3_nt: TGTGCCAGCAGTCGACCGGGATCCCCAATCAGCCCCCAGCATTTT; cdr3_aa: CASSRPGSPISPQHF
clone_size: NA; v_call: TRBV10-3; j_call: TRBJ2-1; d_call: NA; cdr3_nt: TGTGCCATACGGACGGGAGATGAGCAGTTCTTC; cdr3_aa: CAIRTGDEQFF
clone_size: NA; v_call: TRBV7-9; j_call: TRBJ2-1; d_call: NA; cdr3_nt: TGTGCCAGCACCGTGGACGGTTACAATGAGCAGTTCTTC; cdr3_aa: CASTVDGYNEQFF
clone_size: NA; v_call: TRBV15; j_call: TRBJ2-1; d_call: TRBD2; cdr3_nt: TGTGCCACCAGCAGAGATCCGGGACTAGCGCGTAATGAGCAGTTCTTC; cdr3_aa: CATSRDPGLARNEQFF
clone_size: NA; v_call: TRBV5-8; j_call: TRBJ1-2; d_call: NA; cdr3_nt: TGTGCCAGCAGCCCCGGGCACGGCAACTATGGCTACACCTTC; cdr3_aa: CASSPGHGNYGYTF
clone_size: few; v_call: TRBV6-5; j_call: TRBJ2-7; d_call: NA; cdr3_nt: TGTGCCAGCAGTTCCTCCGGACGCCAAGCTTACGAGCAGTACTTC; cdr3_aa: CASSSSGRQAYEQYF
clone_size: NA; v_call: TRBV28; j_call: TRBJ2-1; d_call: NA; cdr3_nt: TGTGCCAGCACCCTGACGGATCGCTACAATGAGCAGTTCTTC; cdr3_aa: CASTLTDRYNEQFF
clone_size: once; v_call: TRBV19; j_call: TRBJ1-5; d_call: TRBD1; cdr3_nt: TGTGCCAGTAGTGAACAGGGGGCTGACCAGCCCCAGCATTTT; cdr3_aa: CASSEQGADQPQHF
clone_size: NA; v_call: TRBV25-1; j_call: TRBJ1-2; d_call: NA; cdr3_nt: TGTGCCAGCAGTTCCCCTAACTATGGCTACACCTTC; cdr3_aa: CASSSPNYGYTF
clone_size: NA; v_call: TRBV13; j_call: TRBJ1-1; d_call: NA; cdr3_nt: TGTGCCAGCAGCCCGGGACCGAGGAACACTGAAGCTTTCTTT; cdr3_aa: CASSPGPRNTEAFF